This is a list of T cell receptor beta chains from one sample in a study of T cell changes during pregnancy in multiple sclerosis. Profiled with immunoSEQ multiplex PCR; TCRdb holds only in-frame clones, not every one. The sample records 90,000 or so clones, 80% to 95% being singletons. This specimen was peripheral blood, taken in the first trimester of pregnancy. The receptor source for this set is a female donor with multiple sclerosis, enrolled in a pregnancy study. The CDR3 runs from the conserved cysteine through the conserved F or W. The D gene is left open where the match is weak. Some rows have no size entry. The others give once, few or many, or a class for an expanded clone.

d_call | clone_size | j_call | v_call | cdr3_nt | cdr3_aa
- | once | TRBJ2-1 | TRBV21-1 | TGTGCCAGCAGCGCCCGGGGGGGGGACAGTTACTACAATGAGCAGTTCTTC | CASSARGGDSYYNEQFF
- | - | TRBJ1-1 | TRBV5-4 | TGTGCCAGCAGCTGGCCGGGGAACACTGAAGCTTTCTTT | CASSWPGNTEAFF
- | - | TRBJ1-1 | TRBV27 | TGTGCCAGCGCCCCCCGGGGGATGGGGACTGAAGCTTTCTTT | CASAPRGMGTEAFF
TRBD1 | - | TRBJ2-3 | TRBV29-1 | TGCAGCGCCCATGGGGGCAGGGGGCAAGATACGCAGTATTTT | CSAHGGRGQDTQYF
- | - | TRBJ1-5 | TRBV7-9 | TGTGCCAGCAGCTTAGTGCGGCAGGGTTACGGTAGCAATCAGCCCCAGCATTTT | CASSLVRQGYGSNQPQHF
- | - | TRBJ2-3 | TRBV9 | TGTGCCAGCAGCGTAGAGCCGGGGACTACAGATACGCAGTATTTT | CASSVEPGTTDTQYF
- | - | TRBJ2-3 | TRBV27 | TGTGCCAGCAGTTTATCGCAGGGCCCAGATACGCAGTATTTT | CASSLSQGPDTQYF
TRBD1 | - | TRBJ2-2 | TRBV29-1 | TGCAGCGTGCGACAGGGGGGGAGCACCGGGGAGCTGTTTTTT | CSVRQGGSTGELFF
- | - | TRBJ1-2 | TRBV10-3 | TGTGCCATCCCCATCGGGGGGTCGTTCGGGAACTATGGCTACACCTTC | CAIPIGGSFGNYGYTF
- | - | TRBJ2-1 | TRBV4-2 | TGTGCCAGCAGCCAAGCAACGACGAGCAGGGGGCAGTTCTTC | CASSQATTSRGQFF
- | - | TRBJ2-5 | TRBV27 | TGTGCCAGCAGTTCCCGCGAAAGAGAGACCCAGTACTTC | CASSSRERETQYF
TRBD1 | - | TRBJ1-4 | TRBV29-1 | TGCAGCGTGACAGGGGATAGGAATGAAAAACTGTTTTTT | CSVTGDRNEKLFF
- | - | TRBJ2-7 | TRBV19 | TGTGCCAGTAGTATAGCGTCGGACAGAGCCTACGAGCAGTACTTC | CASSIASDRAYEQYF
- | once | TRBJ1-1 | TRBV2 | TGTGCCAGCAGTGTCCGGGTTTCGGATGCCACTGAAGCTTTCTTT | CASSVRVSDATEAFF
- | - | TRBJ2-7 | TRBV29-1 | TGCAGCGTTGGAGGCCAGCGCTACTCCTACGAGCAGTACTTC | CSVGGQRYSYEQYF
- | - | TRBJ2-3 | TRBV30 | TGTGCCTGGAGTGTTAGTGGTACGCAGTATTTT | CAWSVSGTQYF
TRBD2 | - | TRBJ2-1 | TRBV7-9 | TGTGCCAGCAGCGTGGCTAGCGGGAGAGACTACAATGAGCAGTTCTTC | CASSVASGRDYNEQFF
TRBD2 | - | TRBJ2-5 | TRBV30 | TGTGCCTGGAGTCCCCTAGCGGGAGGGCCGCGAGAGACCCAGTACTTC | CAWSPLAGGPRETQYF
- | many | TRBJ1-1 | TRBV5-1 | TGCGCCAGCAGCTTGAACAGGAACACTGAAGCTTTCTTT | CASSLNRNTEAFF
- | - | TRBJ2-3 | TRBV2 | TGTGCCTCCGGGGGAACGCCAAGGAGCACAGATACGCAGTATTTT | CASGGTPRSTDTQYF
TRBD1 | - | TRBJ1-4 | TRBV28 | TGTGCCAGCAGTGTAGGAGGGGGCGATGAAAAACTGTTTTTT | CASSVGGGDEKLFF
- | - | TRBJ2-3 | TRBV12-5 | TGTGCTAGTGGTCCGGGGTCCACAGATACGCAGTATTTT | CASGPGSTDTQYF
TRBD1 | - | TRBJ1-4 | TRBV30 | TGTGCCTGGTGCTCCAGGGGGTCGTACGAAAAACTGTTTTTT | CAWCSRGSYEKLFF
- | - | TRBJ2-7 | TRBV5-1 | TGCGCCAGCAGCCGGAGTAGGACCTACGAGCAGTACTTC | CASSRSRTYEQYF
TRBD1 | - | TRBJ1-3 | TRBV14 | TGTGCCAGCAGCGCGGACAGGGTCGGAAACACCATATATTTT | CASSADRVGNTIYF
- | - | TRBJ1-1 | TRBV29-1 | TGCAGCGTTGTGGGGAGGTTTGAAGCTTTCTTT | CSVVGRFEAFF
TRBD1 | - | TRBJ1-4 | TRBV5-4 | TGTGCCAGCAGCTTGGACAGGGGTGATGAAAAACTGTTTTTT | CASSLDRGDEKLFF
- | - | TRBJ2-5 | TRBV4-1 | TGCGCCAGCAGCCAAGACGGAGGGCCAGGGCAAGAGACCCAGTACTTC | CASSQDGGPGQETQYF
TRBD1 | few | TRBJ2-7 | TRBV27 | TGTGCCAGCAGTTTATGGGGACAGCGCCAGTACGAGCAGTACTTC | CASSLWGQRQYEQYF
TRBD1 | - | TRBJ1-5 | TRBV2 | TGTGCCAGCAGGGAAGACAGGGGGGGAAATCAGCCCCAGCATTTT | CASREDRGGNQPQHF
- | - | TRBJ1-3 | TRBV6-1 | TGTGCCAGCAGTGAAAGAACATACTCTGGAAACACCATATATTTT | CASSERTYSGNTIYF
- | - | TRBJ2-7 | TRBV5-1 | TGCGCCAGCAGCCTTGGACAGTTCTACTACGAGCAGTACTTC | CASSLGQFYYEQYF
- | once | TRBJ2-2 | TRBV9 | TGTGCCAGCAGCGTATTTACTAGTCTGAACACCGGGGAGCTGTTTTTT | CASSVFTSLNTGELFF
TRBD1 | - | TRBJ2-3 | TRBV10-3 | TGTGCCATCAGTTTCGGGACAGCAGGCACAGATACGCAGTATTTT | CAISFGTAGTDTQYF
TRBD1 | - | TRBJ1-2 | TRBV4-2 | TGTGCCAGCAGCCAAGACCTCACAGGGGCCAGTGGTGGCTACACCTTC | CASSQDLTGASGGYTF
TRBD1 | - | TRBJ1-5 | TRBV25-1 | TGTGCCAGCACGGGACAGGGAAATCAGCCCCAGCATTTT | CASTGQGNQPQHF
- | - | TRBJ2-2 | TRBV5-6 | TGTGCCAGCAGCCCGAACCCAGGTACCACCGGGGAGCTGTTTTTT | CASSPNPGTTGELFF
TRBD1 | - | TRBJ2-1 | TRBV6-5 | TGTGCCAGCAGTTCGACAGGGGCGGCGAATGAGCAGTTCTTC | CASSSTGAANEQFF
- | once | TRBJ2-3 | TRBV29-1 | TGCAGCGTTGAAGATCCTGAGACGTTTCCACACGAGGGGCAGTATTTT | CSVEDPETFPHEGQYF